The present T cell receptor (beta chain) was sequenced within a study of cytomegalovirus exposure and HLA in healthy donors. Study background: In an earlier analysis, 95 million to 140 million unique TCR beta sequences were found from some 200 million T cells.

The study, taken as a whole, reports: Another analysis was done later, and it associated approximately 15,000 TCR beta sequences with HLA alleles at 0.05 false discovery rate. Overall, roughly 170 TCR beta chains were annotated as cytomegalovirus-associated.

CDR3 size: 13 residues. Germline V gene lookup returns CDR1 SGHRS and CDR2 YFSETQ. The V and J ends lost 3 bases and 3 bases respectively, with 10 bases between them. The PCR was carried out with 60 Vbeta primers and 13 Jbeta primers. Here immunoSEQ multiplex PCR was the method, and the copy in TCRdb shows in-frame clones only, minus some. The sample has 130,000 to 150,000 clones, about four fifths seen once. With regard to this clone: The antigen is unknown.

The chain uses TRBV5-1 and TRBJ2-7; D unclear. The clonotype was recovered from a male donor in good health and CMV-seronegative. The sequenced sample consisted of PBMCs. CDR3 DNA sequence: TGCGCCAGCAGCTATGGGCTGAACTACGAGCAGTACTTC. Its translation: CASSYGLNYEQYF. The whole variable domain, filled in from reference TRBV5-1 and TRBJ2-7, reads KAGVTQTPRYLIKTRGQQVTLSCSPISGHRSVSWYQQTPGQGLQFLFEYFSETQRNKGNFPGRFSGRQFSNSRSEMNVSTLELGDSALYLCASSYGLNYEQYFGPGTRLTVT.